Below, 21 T cell receptor beta chains from the same sample are listed, as sequenced in a study of blood T cell repertoires in COVID-19. The protocol was immunoSEQ multiplex PCR, while the TCRdb copy is restricted to in-frame clones and leaves out a portion. The repertoire holds around 300,000 clones, with about 93% as singletons. Sequenced sample: PBMCs or T cells enriched from blood (not recorded which). The receptor source for this set is a woman aged 30 to 39 who had recovered from COVID-19.

V and J are TRBV4-1 and TRBJ1-5, with TRBD1 matching over 10 bases. Per germline, CDR1 MGHRA and CDR2 YSYEKL. Trimming at V came to 1 base and at J to 5 bases, leaving 2 bases not matched to a gene. CDR3 length: 15 residues. The CDR3 coding sequence is TGCGCCAGCAGCCAAGGAGACAGGGGGCATCAGCCCCAGCATTTT. It specifies CASSQGDRGHQPQHF.

The V gene is TRBV28, the J gene TRBJ1-2; TRBD1 is a possible D gene (6 bases). Germline V gives CDR1 MDHEN, CDR2 SYDVKM. The CDR3 contains 14 residues. V lost 8 bases to trimming and J lost 5 bases, with 18 bases between them. The CDR3 protein is CASGWQGQGYGYTF. In nucleotides, the CDR3 is TGTGCCAGCGGGTGGCAGGGGCAAGGGTATGGCTACACCTTC.

This clone was observed once. V gene TRBV19 combines with J gene TRBJ2-1; D not certain. Germline V gene data show CDR1 as LNHDA and CDR2 as SQIVND (reference sequence). Trimming removed 6 bases at V and 0 bases at J, with 12 bases between. The CDR3 contains 15 residues. The CDR3 here is CASRSLVDSYNEQFF. CDR3 DNA sequence: TGTGCCAGTAGGTCTCTAGTTGACTCCTACAATGAGCAGTTCTTC.

The chain links TRBV19 to TRBJ1-2; possible D gene TRBD1, 6 bases. CDR1 and CDR2 (germline): LNHDA, SQIVND (reference sequence). This CDR3 spans 14 amino acids. Trimming removed 5 bases at V and 5 bases at J, with 15 bases between. The DNA of the CDR3 is TGTGCCAGTAGTTCCAAGGACAGACGATATGGCTACACCTTC. Translating it yields CASSSKDRRYGYTF.

In DNA, the CDR3 is TGTGCCAGCAGCCAAGATCCGGGAATAGCGGGCCCCCTATACAATGAGCAGTTCTTC. Protein product: CASSQDPGIAGPLYNEQFF. The chain is built from TRBV4-2 and TRBJ2-1, with 7 bases fitting TRBD2. The CDR3 runs 19 residues. CDR1 is LGHNA, CDR2 YNFKEQ, per germline. V lost 0 bases and J lost 4; bases outside the gene matches: 15.

V and J are TRBV5-1 and TRBJ2-7; no clear D gene. Germline CDR1 is SGHRS and CDR2 is YFSETQ. Trimming removed 0 bases at V and 0 bases at J, with 13 bases between. The CDR3 has 16 amino acids. In nucleotides, the CDR3 is TGCGCCAGCAGCTTGGTCGTGACTCGCTACTCCTACGAGCAGTACTTC. Translated, it gives CASSLVVTRYSYEQYF.

In this sample, this clone turned up once. The rearrangement links TRBV5-1 to TRBJ2-1, with 13 positions matching TRBD2. J gave up 3 bases and V 0 bases, and 6 bases lay outside the gene matches. The CDR3 runs 18 residues. Germline values: CDR1 SGHRS, CDR2 YFSETQ. CDR3 bases: TGCGCCAGCAGCTTGGGACTAGCGGGGGGCCTACTCTACAATGAGCAGTTCTTC. Its translation: CASSLGLAGGLLYNEQFF.

This rearrangement joins TRBV30 to TRBJ1-5; D may be TRBD1 (6 bases). Germline CDR1 reads GTSNPN; CDR2 reads SVGIG (reference sequence). V lost 2 bases, J lost 1 base, and 18 bases lay in between. This CDR3 comprises 17 residues. CDR3 region: CAWSPTQGLVSNQPQHF. DNA for the CDR3: TGTGCCTGGAGTCCCACCCAGGGGTTAGTGAGCAATCAGCCCCAGCATTTT. Filled out from reference TRBV30 and TRBJ1-5, the complete variable domain reads SQTIHQWPATLVQPVGSPLSLECTVEGTSNPNLYWYRQAAGRGLQLLFYSVGIGQISSEVPQNLSASRPQDRQFILSSKKLLLSDSGFYLCAWSPTQGLVSNQPQHFGDGTRLSIL.

The V gene is TRBV2, the J gene TRBJ2-7, with D perhaps matching TRBD1 (6 bases). Deletions cut 7 bases from V and 2 bases from J, with 9 bases between. Germline values: CDR1 SNHLY, CDR2 FYNNEI. The CDR3 consists of 12 residues. The CDR3 sequence is CASTGQTYEQYF. For the CDR3, the DNA is TGTGCCAGCACCGGACAGACCTACGAGCAGTACTTC. The complete variable domain, with remaining parts taken from reference TRBV2 and TRBJ2-7, reads EPEVTQTPSHQVTQMGQEVILRCVPISNHLYFYWYRQILGQKVEFLVSFYNNEISEKSEIFDDQFSVERPDGSNFTLKIRSTKLEDSAMYFCASTGQTYEQYFGPGTRLTVT.

Here the CDR3 reads CASSLEEGPMNTEAFF. CDR3 nucleotides: TGCGCCAGCAGCTTGGAGGAGGGACCTATGAACACTGAAGCTTTCTTT. The chain links TRBV5-1 to TRBJ1-1; possibly TRBD1 for D (5 bases). This CDR3 spans 16 amino acids. Deletions cut 0 bases from V and 0 bases from J, with 12 bases between. The V gene's germline CDR1 is SGHRS and CDR2 YFSETQ.

This chain uses TRBV2 with TRBJ1-1, with TRBD1 matching over 9 bases. This CDR3 has 14 residues. V dropped 6 bases and J dropped 1; count of bases not matched to a gene: 3. Germline V gene data show CDR1 as SNHLY and CDR2 as FYNNEI. The CDR3 sequence is CASSRQGENTEAFF. In nucleotides, the CDR3 is TGTGCCAGCAGCCGACAGGGGGAGAACACTGAAGCTTTCTTT. The full variable domain, with the rest looked up from reference TRBV2 and TRBJ1-1, is EPEVTQTPSHQVTQMGQEVILRCVPISNHLYFYWYRQILGQKVEFLVSFYNNEISEKSEIFDDQFSVERPDGSNFTLKIRSTKLEDSAMYFCASSRQGENTEAFFGQGTRLTVV.

The J gene is TRBJ2-7, the V gene TRBV3-1 (or the pseudogene TRBV3-2); 10 nucleotides match TRBD2. The CDR3 has 16 residues. Germline CDR1 and CDR2: LGHDT and YNNKEL (reference sequence). The ends lost 4 bases at V and 3 bases at J; junction bases unmatched: 9. CDR3 protein: CASSRGSSGSFYEQYF. The CDR3 DNA reads as TGTGCCAGCAGCCGCGGCTCTAGCGGGAGTTTCTACGAGCAGTACTTC.

The rearrangement uses TRBV6-2 or TRBV6-3 and TRBJ2-1; 9 bases fit TRBD2. Germline lookup yields CDR1 MNHEY and CDR2 SVGEGT. Unmatched junction bases numbered 5, after V lost 2 bases and J lost 6 bases. The length of the CDR3 is 15 residues. DNA of the CDR3: TGTGCCAGCAGTTACCCTAGCGGGACGGGCAATGAGCAGTTCTTC. Translated, it gives CASSYPSGTGNEQFF.

The chain has TRBV6-5 and TRBJ1-6; a weak D match, TRBD1 (5 bases). The germline gives CDR1 MNHEY, CDR2 SVGAGI. This CDR3 is 15 amino acids long. V lost 7 bases and J lost 5, with 15 bases in between. The CDR3 sequence: CASTFLRGDNSPLHF. The CDR3 bases are TGTGCCAGCACCTTTCTCCGGGGGGATAATTCACCCCTCCACTTT.

CDR3 in amino acids: CASSAGTATKNIQYF. Written as DNA, the CDR3 is TGTGCCAGCAGCGCCGGGACAGCGACCAAAAACATTCAGTACTTC. The chain uses TRBV9 and TRBJ2-4; 7 nucleotides line up with TRBD1. Germline V lookup: CDR1 SGDLS, CDR2 YYNGEE. J lost 2 bases, V lost 3 bases, and 5 bases had no gene match. The CDR3 sequence is 15 residues long.

The chain couples TRBV28 to TRBJ2-1; 8 bases match TRBD2. J was trimmed by 3 bases and V by 5 bases; bases with no gene match: 9. The germline gives CDR1 MDHEN, CDR2 SYDVKM. The CDR3 length is 16 residues. The CDR3 protein is CASSINRGGGYNEQFF. The CDR3 nucleotides read TGTGCCAGCAGTATTAACCGGGGGGGCGGCTACAATGAGCAGTTCTTC.

The chain has TRBV5-1 and TRBJ2-3; 8 positions agree with TRBD2. This CDR3 contains 15 residues. J gave up 4 bases and V 5 bases, and 9 bases lay outside the gene matches. Germline values: CDR1 SGHRS, CDR2 YFSETQ. The DNA of the CDR3 is TGCGCCAGCAGTGCCGGGACTAGGGACCCAGATACGCAGTATTTT. Translated: CASSAGTRDPDTQYF. Drawing the rest from reference TRBV5-1 and TRBJ2-3, the complete variable domain is KAGVTQTPRYLIKTRGQQVTLSCSPISGHRSVSWYQQTPGQGLQFLFEYFSETQRNKGNFPGRFSGRQFSNSRSEMNVSTLELGDSALYLCASSAGTRDPDTQYFGPGTRLTVL.

This clone was detected a few times. The chain employs TRBV7-2 and TRBJ2-4; 12 bases line up with TRBD1. Germline V gives CDR1 SGHTA, CDR2 FQGNSA. This CDR3 contains 15 residues. V shed 3 bases, J shed 6 bases, and the junction held 3 bases outside the gene matches. CDR3 sequence: CASSFRGQGANIQYF. The CDR3 DNA follows: TGTGCCAGCAGCTTTAGGGGACAGGGGGCAAACATTCAGTACTTC.

The chain links TRBV5-4 to TRBJ2-1; 9 nucleotides agree with TRBD1. V lost 3 bases and J lost 6; bases outside the gene matches: 4. The germline CDR1 and CDR2 sequences are SGHNT and YYREEE (reference sequence). This CDR3 region has 14 residues. The CDR3 DNA sequence: TGTGCCAGCAGCTGGCGGACAGGGGCCAATGAGCAGTTCTTC. This gives the protein CASSWRTGANEQFF.

This clone appeared a few times. The gene calls are TRBV4-2 and TRBJ2-1; TRBD2 matches 12 bases. From germline, CDR1 is LGHNA and CDR2 YNFKEQ. Losses at the gene ends were 1 base for V and 4 bases for J; bases not matched to a gene: 2. CDR3 size: 16 residues. The DNA for the CDR3 is TGTGCCAGCAGCCAAGGGGGACTAGCGGGTTACAATGAGCAGTTCTTC. This gives the protein CASSQGGLAGYNEQFF.

The V gene is TRBV18, the J gene TRBJ2-1; D remains unclear. V lost 5 bases and J lost 0, with 14 bases in between. Germline V gives CDR1 KGHSH, CDR2 LQKENI. The length of the CDR3 is 16 residues. The CDR3 sequence: CASSLERRSSYNEQFF. DNA of the CDR3: TGTGCCAGCTCATTAGAGCGAAGGAGCTCCTACAATGAGCAGTTCTTC.